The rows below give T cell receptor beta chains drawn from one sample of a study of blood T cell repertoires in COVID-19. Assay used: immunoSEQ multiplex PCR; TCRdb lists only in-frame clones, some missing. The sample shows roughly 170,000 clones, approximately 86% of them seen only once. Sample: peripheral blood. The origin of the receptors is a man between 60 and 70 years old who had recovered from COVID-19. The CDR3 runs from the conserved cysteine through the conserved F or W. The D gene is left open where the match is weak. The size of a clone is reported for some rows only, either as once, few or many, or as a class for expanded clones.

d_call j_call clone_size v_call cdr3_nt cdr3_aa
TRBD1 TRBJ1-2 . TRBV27 TGTGCCAGCAGACGTAAACTGTCGGGACAGGGTTACTATGGCTACACCTTC CASRRKLSGQGYYGYTF
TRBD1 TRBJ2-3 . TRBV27 TGTGCCAGCAGTTTAACCGACAGGGGTACGCAGTATTTT CASSLTDRGTQYF
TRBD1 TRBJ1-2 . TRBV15 TGTGCCACCAGCATGGGACAGGCCTATGGCTACACCTTC CATSMGQAYGYTF
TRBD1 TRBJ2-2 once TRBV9 TGTGCCAGCAGCGACAGGGGGCACACCGGGGAGCTGTTTTTT CASSDRGHTGELFF
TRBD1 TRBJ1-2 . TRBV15 TGTGCCACCAGCAGAGGGGACAGGGACATGGGAGGCTACACCTTC CATSRGDRDMGGYTF
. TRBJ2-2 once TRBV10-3 TGTGCCATCAGTGGGGGGGACCGGGAGCTGTTTTTT CAISGGDRELFF
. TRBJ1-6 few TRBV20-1 TGCAGTGCCCCTGATTCACCCCTCCACTTT CSAPDSPLHF
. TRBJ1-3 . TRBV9 TGTGCCAGCAGCGTCAGAGGTTCAGACAACACCATATATTTT CASSVRGSDNTIYF
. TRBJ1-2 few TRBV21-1 TGTGCCAGCAGCACGCGGACAGGGAGTAACTATGGCTACACCTTC CASSTRTGSNYGYTF
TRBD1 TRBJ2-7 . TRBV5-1 TGCGCCAGCAGCTTAAGACAGGGACCCTACGAGCAGTACTTC CASSLRQGPYEQYF
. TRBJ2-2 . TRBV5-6 TGTGCCAGCAGCCTCAGGGACACCGGGGAGCTGTTTTTT CASSLRDTGELFF
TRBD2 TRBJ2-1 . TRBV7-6 TGTGCCAGCAGCCGTGCGGGGGTTTTTAATGAGCAGTTCTTC CASSRAGVFNEQFF
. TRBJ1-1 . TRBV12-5 TGTGCTAGTGGTCCTCAGGGGTACACTGAAGCTTTCTTT CASGPQGYTEAFF
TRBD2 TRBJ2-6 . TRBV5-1 TGCGCCAGCAGCCATACAGCGGGGGCAAGCTCTGGGGCCAACGTCCTGACTTTC CASSHTAGASSGANVLTF
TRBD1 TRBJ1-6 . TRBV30 TGTGCCTGGACCGTAACAGGGGATTCACCCCTCCACTTT CAWTVTGDSPLHF
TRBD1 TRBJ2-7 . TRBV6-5 TGTGCCAGCAGTTCAAGGCGGGGGACAGGGACGTACGAGCAGTACTTC CASSSRRGTGTYEQYF
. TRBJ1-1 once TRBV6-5 TGTGCCAGCAGTTACGGCCAGGGGTCGAACACTGAAGCTTTCTTT CASSYGQGSNTEAFF
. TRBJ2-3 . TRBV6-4 TGTGCCAGCAGTGACTCCGGGGAGACAGATACGCAGTATTTT CASSDSGETDTQYF
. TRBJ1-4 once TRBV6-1 TGTGCCAGCAGTGACCCCGCCAGGGCCGGGGGTGAAAAACTGTTTTTT CASSDPARAGGEKLFF
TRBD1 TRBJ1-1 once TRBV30 TGTGCCTGGTCGTTGACAGGGCCGAACACTGAAGCTTTCTTT CAWSLTGPNTEAFF
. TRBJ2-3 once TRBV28 TGTGCCAGCAGTTTAGCGGGGGAGCCACACACACACACACAGGGTTCAGATACGCAGTATTTT CASSLAGEPHTHTQGSDTQYF
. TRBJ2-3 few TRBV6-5 TGTGCCAGCAGTCCCGGATTCGGGGGCACAGATACGCAGTATTTT CASSPGFGGTDTQYF
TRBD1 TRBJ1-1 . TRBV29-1 TGCAGCGTTGAGGACAGGGGACAGATAGGCACTGAAGCTTTCTTT CSVEDRGQIGTEAFF
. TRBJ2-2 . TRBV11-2 TGTGCCAGCAGCCTCGTTACGACTAGTACCGGGGAGCTGTTTTTT CASSLVTTSTGELFF
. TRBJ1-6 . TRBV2 TGTGCCAGCAGGCACAGGGATTCACCCCTCCACTTT CASRHRDSPLHF
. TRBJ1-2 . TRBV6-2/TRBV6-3 TGTGCCAGCAGTTACCCGGGACAATCCTATGGCTACACCTTC CASSYPGQSYGYTF
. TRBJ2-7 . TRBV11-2 TGTGCCAGCAGCTCCGGACAGCCCTCCTACGAGCAGTACTTC CASSSGQPSYEQYF
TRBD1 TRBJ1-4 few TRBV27 TGTGCCAGCAGTTCAGGGACAGGGGGCCCGGAAAAACTGTTTTTT CASSSGTGGPEKLFF
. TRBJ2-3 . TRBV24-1 TGTGCCACCAGTGATTTGCATCGAGTGGGCGCAGATACGCAGTATTTT CATSDLHRVGADTQYF
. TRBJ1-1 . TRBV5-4 TGTGCCAGCAGCTTGGAACAGGGGAACACTGAAGCTTTCTTT CASSLEQGNTEAFF
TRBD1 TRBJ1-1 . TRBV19 TGTGCCAGTAGTACGGGACAGGGGGCCCAAGCTTTCTTT CASSTGQGAQAFF
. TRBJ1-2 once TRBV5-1 TGCGCCAGCAGCTCCACGGGAGATTTTTTGGATGGCTACACCTTC CASSSTGDFLDGYTF
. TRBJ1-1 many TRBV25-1 TGTGCCAGCCGAACGGGGGGGGCCTTGGCTTTCTTT CASRTGGALAFF
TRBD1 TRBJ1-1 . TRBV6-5 TGTGCCAGCAGTTACTCCGGGACAGGTGAAGCTTTCTTT CASSYSGTGEAFF
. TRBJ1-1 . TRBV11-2 TGTGCCAGCTCTCTCGACAGAGACACTGAAGCTTTCTTT CASSLDRDTEAFF
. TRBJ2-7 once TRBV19 TGTGCCAGTAGTATCGGGTTAGGCGAGCAGTACTTC CASSIGLGEQYF
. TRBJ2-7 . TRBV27 TGTGCCAGCAGTTACAACTCCTACGAGCAGTACTTC CASSYNSYEQYF
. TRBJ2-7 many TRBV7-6 TGTGCCAGCAGTCCGCAGGCGGCGGGCTCCTACGAGCAGTACTTC CASSPQAAGSYEQYF